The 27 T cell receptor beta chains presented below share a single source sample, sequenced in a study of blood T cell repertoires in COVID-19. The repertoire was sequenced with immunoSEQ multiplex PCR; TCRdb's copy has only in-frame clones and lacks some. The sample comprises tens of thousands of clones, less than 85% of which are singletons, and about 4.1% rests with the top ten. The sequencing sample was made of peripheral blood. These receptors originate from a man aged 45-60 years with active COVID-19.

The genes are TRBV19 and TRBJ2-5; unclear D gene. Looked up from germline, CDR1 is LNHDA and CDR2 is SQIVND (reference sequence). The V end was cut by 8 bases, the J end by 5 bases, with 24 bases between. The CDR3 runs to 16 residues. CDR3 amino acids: CASADTNEPLYETQYF. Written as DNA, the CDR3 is TGTGCCAGTGCGGATACTAATGAGCCTTTATATGAGACCCAGTACTTC.

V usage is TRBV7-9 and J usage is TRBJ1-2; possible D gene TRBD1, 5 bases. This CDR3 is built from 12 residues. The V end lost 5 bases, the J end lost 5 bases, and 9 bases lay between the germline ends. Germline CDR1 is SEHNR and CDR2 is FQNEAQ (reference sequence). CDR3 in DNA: TGTGCCAGCAGCATAACAGGATATGGCTACACCTTC. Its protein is CASSITGYGYTF.

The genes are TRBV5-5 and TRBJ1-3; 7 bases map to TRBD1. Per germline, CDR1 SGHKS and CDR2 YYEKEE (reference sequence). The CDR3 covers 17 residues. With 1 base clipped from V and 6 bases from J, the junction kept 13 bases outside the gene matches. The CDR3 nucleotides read TGTGCCAGCAGCTTGATCCCGACAGGGTTGGCTTTAAACACCATATATTTT. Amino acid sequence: CASSLIPTGLALNTIYF.

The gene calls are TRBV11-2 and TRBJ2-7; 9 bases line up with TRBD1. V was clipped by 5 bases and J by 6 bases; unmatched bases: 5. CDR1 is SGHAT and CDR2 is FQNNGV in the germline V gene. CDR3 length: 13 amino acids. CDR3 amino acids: CASSRTGDVEQYF. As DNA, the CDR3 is TGTGCCAGCAGCCGGACAGGGGATGTCGAGCAGTACTTC.

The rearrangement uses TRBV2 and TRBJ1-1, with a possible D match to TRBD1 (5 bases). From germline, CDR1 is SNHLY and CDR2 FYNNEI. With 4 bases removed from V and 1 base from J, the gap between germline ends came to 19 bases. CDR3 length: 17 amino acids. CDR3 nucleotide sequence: TGTGCCAGCAGTGCGCGCAGGGCGATCGACTGGAACACTGAAGCTTTCTTT. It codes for CASSARRAIDWNTEAFF.

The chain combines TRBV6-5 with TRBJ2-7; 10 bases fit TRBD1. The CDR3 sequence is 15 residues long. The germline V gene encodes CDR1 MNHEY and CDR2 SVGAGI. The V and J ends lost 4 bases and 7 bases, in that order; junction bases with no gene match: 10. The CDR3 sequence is CASSFAGTGAGEQYF. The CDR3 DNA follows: TGTGCCAGCAGTTTTGCCGGGACAGGGGCTGGGGAGCAGTACTTC.

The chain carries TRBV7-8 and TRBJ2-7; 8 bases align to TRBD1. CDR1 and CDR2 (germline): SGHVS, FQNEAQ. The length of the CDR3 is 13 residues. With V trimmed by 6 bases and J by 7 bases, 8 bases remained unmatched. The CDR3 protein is CASSLDREREQYF. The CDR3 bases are TGTGCCAGCAGTTTGGACAGGGAGCGGGAGCAGTACTTC.

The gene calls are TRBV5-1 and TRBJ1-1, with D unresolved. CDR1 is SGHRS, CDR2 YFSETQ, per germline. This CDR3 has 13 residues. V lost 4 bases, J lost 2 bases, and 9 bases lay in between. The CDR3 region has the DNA TGCGCCAGCAGCCCCAGGATAAACACTGAAGCTTTCTTT. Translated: CASSPRINTEAFF.

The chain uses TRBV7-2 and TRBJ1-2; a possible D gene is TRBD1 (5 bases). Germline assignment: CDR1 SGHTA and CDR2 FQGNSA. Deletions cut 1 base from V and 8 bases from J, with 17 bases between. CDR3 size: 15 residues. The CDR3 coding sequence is TGTGCCAGCAGCTTAGGGGCCTCGGGGGTAGGGGGCTACACCTTC. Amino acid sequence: CASSLGASGVGGYTF.

The CDR3 sequence: CASSYGPPGANEKLFF. The CDR3 DNA sequence: TGTGCCAGCAGTTACGGCCCGCCCGGGGCTAATGAAAAACTGTTTTTT. V gene TRBV6-5 combines with J gene TRBJ1-4; D remains ambiguous. V was cut by 2 bases and J by 3 bases, with 13 bases left in between. The CDR3 spans 16 residues. In germline, CDR1 is MNHEY, CDR2 SVGAGI.

CDR3 bases: TGTGCCACCAGTGATTCCGGGACTAGCGGGGGGGCCGGGGTGGATACGCAGTATTTT. Translation: CATSDSGTSGGAGVDTQYF. The rearrangement uses TRBV24-1 and TRBJ2-3, with 16 bases aligning to TRBD2. CDR3 size: 19 residues. J gave up 6 bases and V 2 bases, and 10 bases lay outside the gene matches. CDR1 and CDR2 (germline): KGHDR, SFDVKD.

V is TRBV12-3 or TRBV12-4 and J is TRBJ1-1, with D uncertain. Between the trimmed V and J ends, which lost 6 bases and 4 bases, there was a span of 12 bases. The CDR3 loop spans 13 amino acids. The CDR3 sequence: CASSGILGTEAFF. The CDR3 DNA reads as TGTGCCAGCAGCGGGATTCTGGGCACTGAAGCTTTCTTT.

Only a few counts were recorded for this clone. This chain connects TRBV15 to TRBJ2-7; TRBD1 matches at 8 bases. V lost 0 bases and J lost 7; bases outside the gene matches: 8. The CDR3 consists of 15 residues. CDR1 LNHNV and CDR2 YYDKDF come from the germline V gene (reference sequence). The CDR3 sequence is CATSRDGRGLGEQYF. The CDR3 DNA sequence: TGTGCCACCAGCAGAGATGGCAGGGGGCTCGGGGAGCAGTACTTC.

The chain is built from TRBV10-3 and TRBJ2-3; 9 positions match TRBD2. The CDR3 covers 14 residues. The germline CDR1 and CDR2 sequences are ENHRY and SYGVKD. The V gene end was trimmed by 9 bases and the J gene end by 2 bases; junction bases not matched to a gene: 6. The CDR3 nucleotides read TGTGCCATGCAAGCGGGGGGAAACACAGATACGCAGTATTTT. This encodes CAMQAGGNTDTQYF.

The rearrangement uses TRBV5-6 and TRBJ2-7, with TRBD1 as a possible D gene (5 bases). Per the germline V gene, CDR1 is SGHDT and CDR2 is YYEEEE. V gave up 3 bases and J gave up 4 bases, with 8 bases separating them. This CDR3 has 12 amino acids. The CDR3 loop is CASSSGLYEQYF. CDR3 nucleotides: TGTGCCAGCAGCTCAGGGTTGTACGAGCAGTACTTC.

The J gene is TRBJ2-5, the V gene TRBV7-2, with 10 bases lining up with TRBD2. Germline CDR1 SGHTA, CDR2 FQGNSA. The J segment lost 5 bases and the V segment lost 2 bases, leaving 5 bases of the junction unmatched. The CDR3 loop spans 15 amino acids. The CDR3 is CASSLSPGLAETQYF. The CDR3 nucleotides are TGTGCCAGCAGCTTAAGCCCGGGACTAGCGGAGACCCAGTACTTC.

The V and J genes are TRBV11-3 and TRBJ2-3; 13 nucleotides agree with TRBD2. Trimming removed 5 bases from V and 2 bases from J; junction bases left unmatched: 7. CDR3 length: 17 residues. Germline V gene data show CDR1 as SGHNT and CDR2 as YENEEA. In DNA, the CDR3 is TGTGCCAGCAGCAAGGGACTAGCGGGGACTCACACAGATACGCAGTATTTT. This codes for CASSKGLAGTHTDTQYF.

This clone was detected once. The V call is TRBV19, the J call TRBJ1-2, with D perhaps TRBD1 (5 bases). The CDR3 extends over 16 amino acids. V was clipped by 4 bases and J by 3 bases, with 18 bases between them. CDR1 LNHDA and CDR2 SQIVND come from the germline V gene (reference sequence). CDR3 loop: CASSTRGAGVDYGYTF. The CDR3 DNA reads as TGTGCCAGTAGTACCCGGGGCGCGGGGGTTGACTATGGCTACACCTTC. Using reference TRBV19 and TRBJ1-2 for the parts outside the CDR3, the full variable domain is DGGITQSPKYLFRKEGQNVTLSCEQNLNHDAMYWYRQDPGQGLRLIYYSQIVNDFQKGDIAEGYSVSREKKESFPLTVTSAQKNPTAFYLCASSTRGAGVDYGYTFGSGTRLTVV.

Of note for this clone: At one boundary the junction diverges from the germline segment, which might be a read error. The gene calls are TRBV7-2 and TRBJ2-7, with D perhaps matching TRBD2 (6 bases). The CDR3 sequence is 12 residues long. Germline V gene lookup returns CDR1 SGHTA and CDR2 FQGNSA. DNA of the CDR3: TGTGCCAGCAGCTTAGCGTTGGGACTTAGCGTATTC. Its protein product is CASSLALGLSVF. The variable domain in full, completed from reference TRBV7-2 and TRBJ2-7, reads GAGVSQSPSNKVTEKGKDVELRCDPISGHTALYWYRQSLGQGLEFLIYFQGNSAPDKSGLPSDRFSAERTGGSVSTLTIQRTQQEDSAVYLCASSLALGLSVFGPGTRLTVT.

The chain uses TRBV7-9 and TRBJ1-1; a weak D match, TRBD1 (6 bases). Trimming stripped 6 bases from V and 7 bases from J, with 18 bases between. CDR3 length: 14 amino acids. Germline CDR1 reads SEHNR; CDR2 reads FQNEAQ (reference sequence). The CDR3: CASRPLGTRNEAFF. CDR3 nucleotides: TGTGCCAGCAGACCTCTCGGGACAAGGAATGAAGCTTTCTTT.

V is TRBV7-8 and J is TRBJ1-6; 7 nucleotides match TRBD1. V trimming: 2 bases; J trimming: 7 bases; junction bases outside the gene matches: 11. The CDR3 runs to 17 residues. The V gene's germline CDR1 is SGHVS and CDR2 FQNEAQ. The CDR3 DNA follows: TGTGCCAGCAGCTTATTACACCCGGGACAGTCCAATTCACCCCTCCACTTT. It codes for CASSLLHPGQSNSPLHF.

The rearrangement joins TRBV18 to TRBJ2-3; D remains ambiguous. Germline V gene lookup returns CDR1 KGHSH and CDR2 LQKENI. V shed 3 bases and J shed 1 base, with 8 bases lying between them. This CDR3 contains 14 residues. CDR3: CASSPPRGTDTQYF. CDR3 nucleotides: TGTGCCAGCTCACCCCCTCGGGGCACAGATACGCAGTATTTT.

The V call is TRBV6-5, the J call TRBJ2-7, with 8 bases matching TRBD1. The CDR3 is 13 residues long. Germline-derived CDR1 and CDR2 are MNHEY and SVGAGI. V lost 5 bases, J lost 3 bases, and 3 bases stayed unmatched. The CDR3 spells CASSHGQGYEQYF. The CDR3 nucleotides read TGTGCCAGCAGTCACGGACAGGGCTACGAGCAGTACTTC.

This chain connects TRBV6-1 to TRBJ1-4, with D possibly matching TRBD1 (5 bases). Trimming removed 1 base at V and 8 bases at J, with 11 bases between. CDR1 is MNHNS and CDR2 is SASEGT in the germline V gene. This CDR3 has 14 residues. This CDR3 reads CASSEGQGGEKLFF. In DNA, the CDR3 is TGTGCCAGCAGTGAAGGGCAGGGTGGAGAAAAACTGTTTTTT.

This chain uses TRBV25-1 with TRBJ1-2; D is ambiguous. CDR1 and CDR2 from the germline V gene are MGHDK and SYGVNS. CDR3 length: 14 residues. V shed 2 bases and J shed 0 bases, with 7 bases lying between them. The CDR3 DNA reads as TGTGCCAGCAGTGAACCGGGTTCTAACTATGGCTACACCTTC. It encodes CASSEPGSNYGYTF.

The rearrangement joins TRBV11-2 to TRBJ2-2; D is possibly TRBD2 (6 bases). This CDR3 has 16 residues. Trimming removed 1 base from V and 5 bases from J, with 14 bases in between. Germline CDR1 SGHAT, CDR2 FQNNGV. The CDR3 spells CASSLVASVRTGELFF. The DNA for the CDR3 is TGTGCCAGCAGCTTAGTGGCTAGCGTGAGGACCGGGGAGCTGTTTTTT.

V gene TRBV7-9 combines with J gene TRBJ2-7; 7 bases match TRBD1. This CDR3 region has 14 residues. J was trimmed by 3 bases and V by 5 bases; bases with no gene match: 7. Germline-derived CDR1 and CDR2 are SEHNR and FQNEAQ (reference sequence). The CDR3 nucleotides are TGTGCCAGCAGCCCGTGGGACAGCTACTACGAGCAGTACTTC. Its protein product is CASSPWDSYYEQYF.